This T cell receptor (beta chain) was obtained from a study of cytomegalovirus exposure and HLA in healthy donors. Primers included in the PCR were 60 Vbeta and 13 Jbeta primers. Using immunoSEQ multiplex PCR, the repertoire was profiled, and TCRdb retains in-frame clones only, with some absent. The sample shows some 170,000 clones, almost 80% of them seen only once. The sequence derives from a man in his forties or fifties in good health and CMV-seropositive. The sequenced material came from PBMCs.

CDR3 region: CASSFRQGTETQYF. The CDR3 DNA sequence: TGTGCCAGCAGCTTTCGACAGGGGACCGAGACCCAGTACTTC. The chain has TRBV7-9 and TRBJ2-5; TRBD1 matches at 8 bases. Germline V gene data show CDR1 as SEHNR and CDR2 as FQNEAQ (reference sequence). V was clipped by 3 bases and J by 5 bases; unmatched bases: 5. CDR3 length: 14 residues.